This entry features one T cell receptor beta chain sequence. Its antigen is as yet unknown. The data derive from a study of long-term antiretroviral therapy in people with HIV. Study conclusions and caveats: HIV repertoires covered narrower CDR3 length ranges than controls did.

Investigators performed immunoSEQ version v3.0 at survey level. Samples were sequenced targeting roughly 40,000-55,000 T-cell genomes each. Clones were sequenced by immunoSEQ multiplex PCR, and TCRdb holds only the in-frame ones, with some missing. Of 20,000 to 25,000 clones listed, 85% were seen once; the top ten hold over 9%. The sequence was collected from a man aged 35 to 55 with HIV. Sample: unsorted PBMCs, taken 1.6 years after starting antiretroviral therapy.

CDR3 sequence: CASSQVQGGSGNTIYF. CDR3 nucleotides: TGTGCCAGCAGCCAAGTACAGGGTGGTTCTGGAAACACCATATATTTT. V is TRBV14 and J is TRBJ1-3; D may be TRBD1 (6 bases). Germline V CDR1 and CDR2: SGHDN, FVKESK. The V gene lost 1 base and the J gene lost 1 base, with 11 bases spanning the gap. CDR3 length: 16 amino acids.